This T cell receptor (beta chain) was captured by sequencing in a study of T-cell memory formation after mild COVID-19. MiXCR was run by TCRdb on the 5' RACE reads, yielding one entry per CDR3 protein. This sample yields roughly 340,000 distinct CDR3 sequences, of which roughly 15% are seen a single time; about 20% belongs to the top ten. Trimming took off 7 bases at V and 3 bases at J, with 16 bases between the two ends. The CDR3 covers 14 residues. Germline CDR1 is SEHNR and CDR2 is FQNEAQ (reference sequence). This clonotype was counted only a few times. The V gene is TRBV7-9, the J gene TRBJ2-7; D ambiguous. The sample was PBMCs or a T cell subset sorted from them (not recorded which). The receptor was isolated from a man aged 18-30 years who had mild COVID-19 (a few samples of this study predate the infection). Cell type and time point are not known. The CDR3 DNA follows: TGTGCCAGCAAGAGAGATGGCCAGCTCTACGAGCAGTACTTC. Translated: CASKRDGQLYEQYF.